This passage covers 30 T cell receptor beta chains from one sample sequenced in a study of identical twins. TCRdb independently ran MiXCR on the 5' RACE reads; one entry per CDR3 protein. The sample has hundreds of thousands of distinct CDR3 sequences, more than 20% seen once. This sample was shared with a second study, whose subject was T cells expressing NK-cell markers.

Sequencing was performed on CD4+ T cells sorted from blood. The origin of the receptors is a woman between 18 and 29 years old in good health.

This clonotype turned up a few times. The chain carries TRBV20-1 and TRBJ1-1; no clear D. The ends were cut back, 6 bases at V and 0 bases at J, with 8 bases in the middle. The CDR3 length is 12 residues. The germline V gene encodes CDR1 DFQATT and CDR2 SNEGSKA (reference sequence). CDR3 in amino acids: CSALVVNTEAFF. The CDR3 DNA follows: TGCAGTGCCCTGGTGGTGAACACTGAAGCTTTCTTT.

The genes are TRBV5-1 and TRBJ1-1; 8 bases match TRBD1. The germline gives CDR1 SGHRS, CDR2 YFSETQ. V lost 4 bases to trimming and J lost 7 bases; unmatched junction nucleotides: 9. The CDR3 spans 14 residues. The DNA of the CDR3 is TGCGCCAGCAGCGCGGGGACAGGCGACCGTGAAGCTTTCTTT. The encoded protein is CASSAGTGDREAFF.

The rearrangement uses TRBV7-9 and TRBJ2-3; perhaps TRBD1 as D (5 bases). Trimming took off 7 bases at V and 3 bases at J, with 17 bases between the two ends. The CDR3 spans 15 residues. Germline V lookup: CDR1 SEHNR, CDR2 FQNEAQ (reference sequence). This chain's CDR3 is CASILSRASTDTQYF. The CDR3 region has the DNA TGTGCCAGCATCCTTAGCAGGGCTTCTACAGATACGCAGTATTTT. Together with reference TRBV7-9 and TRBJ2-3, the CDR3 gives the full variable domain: DTGVSQNPRHKITKRGQNVTFRCDPISEHNRLYWYRQTLGQGPEFLTYFQNEAQLEKSRLLSDRFSAERPKGSFSTLEIQRTEQGDSAMYLCASILSRASTDTQYFGPGTRLTVL.

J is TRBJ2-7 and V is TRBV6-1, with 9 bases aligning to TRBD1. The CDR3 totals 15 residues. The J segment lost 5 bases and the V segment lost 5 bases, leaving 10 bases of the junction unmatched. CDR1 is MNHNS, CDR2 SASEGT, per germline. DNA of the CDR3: TGTGCCAGCAGTATGGGGGGACAGGGTGTCCACGAGCAGTACTTC. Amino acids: CASSMGGQGVHEQYF.

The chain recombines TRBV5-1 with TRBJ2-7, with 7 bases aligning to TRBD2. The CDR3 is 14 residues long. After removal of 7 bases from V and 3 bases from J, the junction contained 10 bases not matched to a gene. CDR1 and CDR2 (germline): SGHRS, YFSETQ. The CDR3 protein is CASGVGGSNYEQYF. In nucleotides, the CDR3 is TGCGCCAGCGGGGTAGGCGGGAGTAACTACGAGCAGTACTTC.

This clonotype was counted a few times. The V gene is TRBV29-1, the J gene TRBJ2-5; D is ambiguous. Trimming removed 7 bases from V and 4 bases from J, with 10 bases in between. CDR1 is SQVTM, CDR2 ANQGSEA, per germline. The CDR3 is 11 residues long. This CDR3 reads CSAAPRETQYF. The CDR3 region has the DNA TGCAGCGCGGCCCCGAGAGAGACCCAGTACTTC.

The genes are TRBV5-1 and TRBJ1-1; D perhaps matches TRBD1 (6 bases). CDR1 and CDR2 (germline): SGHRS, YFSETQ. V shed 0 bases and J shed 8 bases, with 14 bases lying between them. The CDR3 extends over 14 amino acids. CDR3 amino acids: CASSLAMGAREAFF. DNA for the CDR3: TGCGCCAGCAGCTTGGCCATGGGGGCGAGGGAAGCTTTCTTT. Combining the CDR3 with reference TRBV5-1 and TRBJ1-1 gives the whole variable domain KAGVTQTPRYLIKTRGQQVTLSCSPISGHRSVSWYQQTPGQGLQFLFEYFSETQRNKGNFPGRFSGRQFSNSRSEMNVSTLELGDSALYLCASSLAMGAREAFFGQGTRLTVV.

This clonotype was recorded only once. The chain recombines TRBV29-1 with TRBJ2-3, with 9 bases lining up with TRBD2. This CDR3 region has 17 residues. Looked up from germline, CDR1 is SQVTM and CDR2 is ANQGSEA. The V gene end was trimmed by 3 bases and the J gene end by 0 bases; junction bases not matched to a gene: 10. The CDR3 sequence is CSVDGASGDLSTDTQYF. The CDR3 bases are TGCAGCGTTGATGGTGCTAGCGGGGACCTTAGCACAGATACGCAGTATTTT.

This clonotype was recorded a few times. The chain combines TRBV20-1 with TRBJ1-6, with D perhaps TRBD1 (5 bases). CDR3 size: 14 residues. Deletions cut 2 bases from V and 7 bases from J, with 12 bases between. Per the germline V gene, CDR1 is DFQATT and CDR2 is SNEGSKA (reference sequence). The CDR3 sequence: CSARPGPTNSPLHF. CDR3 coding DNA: TGCAGTGCTAGACCGGGGCCGACGAATTCACCCCTCCACTTT.

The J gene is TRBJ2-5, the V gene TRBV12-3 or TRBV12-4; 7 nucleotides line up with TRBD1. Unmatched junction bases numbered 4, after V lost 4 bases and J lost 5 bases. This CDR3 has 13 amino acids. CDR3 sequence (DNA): TGTGCCAGCAGTTCGACAGGGCGGGAGACCCAGTACTTC. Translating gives CASSSTGRETQYF.

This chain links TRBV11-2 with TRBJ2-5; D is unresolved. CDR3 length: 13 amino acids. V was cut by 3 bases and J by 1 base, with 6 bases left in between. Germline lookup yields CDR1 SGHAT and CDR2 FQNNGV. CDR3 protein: CASSLVTQETQYF. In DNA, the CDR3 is TGTGCCAGCAGCTTGGTTACCCAAGAGACCCAGTACTTC.

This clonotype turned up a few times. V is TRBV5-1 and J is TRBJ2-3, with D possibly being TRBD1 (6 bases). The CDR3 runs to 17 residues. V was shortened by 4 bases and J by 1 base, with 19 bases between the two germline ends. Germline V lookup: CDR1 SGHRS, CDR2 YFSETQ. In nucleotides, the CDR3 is TGCGCCAGCAGCCAAATCCGACAGGCGGTCGGCACAGATACGCAGTATTTT. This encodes CASSQIRQAVGTDTQYF.

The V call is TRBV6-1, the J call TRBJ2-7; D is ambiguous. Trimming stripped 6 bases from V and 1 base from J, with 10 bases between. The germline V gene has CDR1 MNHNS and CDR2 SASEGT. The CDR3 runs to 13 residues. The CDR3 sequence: CASSPSISYEQYF. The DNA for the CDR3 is TGTGCCAGCAGCCCATCAATATCCTACGAGCAGTACTTC.

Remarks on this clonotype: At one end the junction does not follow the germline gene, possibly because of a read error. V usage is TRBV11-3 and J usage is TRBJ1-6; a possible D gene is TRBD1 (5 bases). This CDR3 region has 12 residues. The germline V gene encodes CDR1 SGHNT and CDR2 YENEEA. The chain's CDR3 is CASSRDRSHPSF. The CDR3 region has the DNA TGTGCCAGCAGCCGGGACCGTAGCCACCCTTCCTTT. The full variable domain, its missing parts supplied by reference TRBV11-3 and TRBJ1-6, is EAGVVQSPRYKIIEKKQPVAFWCNPISGHNTLYWYLQNLGQGPELLIRYENEEAVDDSQLPKDRFSAERLKGVDSTLKIQPAELGDSAVYLCASSRDRSHPSFGNGTRLTVT.

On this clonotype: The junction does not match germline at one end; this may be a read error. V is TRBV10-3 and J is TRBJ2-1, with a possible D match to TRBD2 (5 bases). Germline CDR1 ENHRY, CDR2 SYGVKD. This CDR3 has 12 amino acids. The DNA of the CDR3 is TGTGCCATCAGTGATGGAGCGGCCTCGCTACTCTTC. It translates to CAISDGAASLLF.

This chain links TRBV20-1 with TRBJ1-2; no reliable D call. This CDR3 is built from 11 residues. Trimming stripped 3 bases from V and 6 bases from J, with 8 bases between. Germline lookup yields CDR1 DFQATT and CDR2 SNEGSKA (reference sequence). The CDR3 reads CSASAGNGYTF. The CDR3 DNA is TGCAGTGCTAGCGCGGGGAATGGCTACACCTTC.

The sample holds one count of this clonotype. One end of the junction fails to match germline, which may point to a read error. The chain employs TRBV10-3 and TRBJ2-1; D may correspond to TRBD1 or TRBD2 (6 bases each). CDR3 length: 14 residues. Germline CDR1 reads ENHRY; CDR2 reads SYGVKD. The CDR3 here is CVISRGPSYNEQFF. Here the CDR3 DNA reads TGTGTCATCAGCCGGGGGCCCTCCTACAATGAGCAGTTCTTC.

The CDR3 region is CATSRESRMYEQFF. CDR3 DNA sequence: TGTGCCACCAGCAGAGAATCGCGCATGTATGAGCAGTTCTTC. The rearrangement uses TRBV15 and TRBJ2-1; D ambiguous. Germline assignment: CDR1 LNHNV and CDR2 YYDKDF (reference sequence). This CDR3 spans 14 amino acids. V was clipped by 0 bases and J by 8 bases, with 11 bases between them.

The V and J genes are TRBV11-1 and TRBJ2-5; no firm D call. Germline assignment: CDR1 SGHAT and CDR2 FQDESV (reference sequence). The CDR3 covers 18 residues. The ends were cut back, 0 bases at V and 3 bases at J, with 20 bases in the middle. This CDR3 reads CASSLAALPYGSKETQYF. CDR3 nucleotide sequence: TGTGCCAGCAGCTTAGCGGCTCTTCCATACGGCAGTAAAGAGACCCAGTACTTC. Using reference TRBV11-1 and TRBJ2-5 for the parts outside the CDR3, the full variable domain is EAEVAQSPRYKITEKSQAVAFWCDPISGHATLYWYRQILGQGPELLVQFQDESVVDDSQLPKDRFSAERLKGVDSTLKIQPAELGDSAMYLCASSLAALPYGSKETQYFGPGTRLLVL.

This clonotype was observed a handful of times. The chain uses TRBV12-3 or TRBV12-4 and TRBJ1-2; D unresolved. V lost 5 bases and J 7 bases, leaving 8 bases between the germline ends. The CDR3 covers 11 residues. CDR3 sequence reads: CASSQKFGYTF. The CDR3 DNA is TGTGCCAGCAGTCAGAAGTTTGGCTACACCTTC.

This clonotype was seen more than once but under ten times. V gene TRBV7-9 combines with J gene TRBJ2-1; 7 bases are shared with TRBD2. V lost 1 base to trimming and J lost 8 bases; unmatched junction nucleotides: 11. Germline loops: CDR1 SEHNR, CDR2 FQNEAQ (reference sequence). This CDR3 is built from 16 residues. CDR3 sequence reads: CASSLVSGGRSDEQFF. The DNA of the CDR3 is TGTGCCAGCAGCTTAGTATCTGGCGGGAGAAGCGATGAGCAGTTCTTC.

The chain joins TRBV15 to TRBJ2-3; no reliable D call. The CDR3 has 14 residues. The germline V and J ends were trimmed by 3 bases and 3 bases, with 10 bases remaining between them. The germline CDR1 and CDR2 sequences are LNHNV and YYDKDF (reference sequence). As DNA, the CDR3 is TGTGCCACCAGCAGGGGGTTCGGGACAGATACGCAGTATTTT. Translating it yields CATSRGFGTDTQYF.

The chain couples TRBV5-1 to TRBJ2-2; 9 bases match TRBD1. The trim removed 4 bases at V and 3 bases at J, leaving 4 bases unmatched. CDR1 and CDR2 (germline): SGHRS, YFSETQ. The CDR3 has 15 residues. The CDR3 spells CASSDRTGDTGELFF. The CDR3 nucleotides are TGCGCCAGCAGCGATAGGACAGGGGACACCGGGGAGCTGTTTTTT.

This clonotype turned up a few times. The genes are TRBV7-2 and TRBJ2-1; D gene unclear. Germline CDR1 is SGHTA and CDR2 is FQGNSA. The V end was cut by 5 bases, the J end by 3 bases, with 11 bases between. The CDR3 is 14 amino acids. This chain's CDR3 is CASSLLVGYNEQFF. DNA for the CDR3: TGTGCCAGCAGCCTCCTGGTCGGCTACAATGAGCAGTTCTTC.

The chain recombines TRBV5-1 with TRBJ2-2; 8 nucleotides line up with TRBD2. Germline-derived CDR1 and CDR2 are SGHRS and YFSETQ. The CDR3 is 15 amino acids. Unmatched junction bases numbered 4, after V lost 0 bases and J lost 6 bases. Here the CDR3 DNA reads TGCGCCAGCAGCTTGGGACTAGCGAGTCCCGGGGAGCTGTTTTTT. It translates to CASSLGLASPGELFF.

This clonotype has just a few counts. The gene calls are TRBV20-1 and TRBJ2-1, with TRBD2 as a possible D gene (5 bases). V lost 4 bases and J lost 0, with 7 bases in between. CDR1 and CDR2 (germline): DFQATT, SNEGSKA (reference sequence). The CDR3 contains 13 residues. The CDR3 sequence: CSAMGSSYNEQFF. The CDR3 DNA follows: TGCAGTGCTATGGGGAGCTCCTACAATGAGCAGTTCTTC.

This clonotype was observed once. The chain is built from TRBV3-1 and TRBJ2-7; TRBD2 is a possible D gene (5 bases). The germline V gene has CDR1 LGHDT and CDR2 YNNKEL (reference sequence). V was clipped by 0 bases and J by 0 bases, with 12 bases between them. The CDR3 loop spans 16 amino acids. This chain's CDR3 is CASSQEAERRSYEQYF. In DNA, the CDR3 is TGTGCCAGCAGCCAAGAAGCGGAGCGCCGCTCCTACGAGCAGTACTTC.

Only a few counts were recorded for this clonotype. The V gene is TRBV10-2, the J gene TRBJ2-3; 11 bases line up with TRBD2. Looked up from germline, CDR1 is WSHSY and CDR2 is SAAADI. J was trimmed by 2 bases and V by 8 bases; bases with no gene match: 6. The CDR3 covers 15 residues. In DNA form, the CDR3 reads TGCGCCAGCTCCGGTAGCGGGAGGGCCACAGATACGCAGTATTTT. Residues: CASSGSGRATDTQYF.

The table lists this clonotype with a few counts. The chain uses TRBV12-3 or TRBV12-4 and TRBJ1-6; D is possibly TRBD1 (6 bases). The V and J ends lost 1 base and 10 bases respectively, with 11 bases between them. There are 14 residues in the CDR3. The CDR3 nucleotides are TGTGCCAGCAGTTTAGGCAGGGGCGTCTCACCCCTCCACTTT. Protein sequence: CASSLGRGVSPLHF.

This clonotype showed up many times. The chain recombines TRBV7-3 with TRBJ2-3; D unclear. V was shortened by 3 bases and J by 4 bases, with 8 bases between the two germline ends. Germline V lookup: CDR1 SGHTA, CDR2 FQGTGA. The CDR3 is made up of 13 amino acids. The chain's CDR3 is CASSLLGPDTQYF. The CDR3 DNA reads TGTGCCAGCAGCTTGTTGGGCCCAGATACGCAGTATTTT.